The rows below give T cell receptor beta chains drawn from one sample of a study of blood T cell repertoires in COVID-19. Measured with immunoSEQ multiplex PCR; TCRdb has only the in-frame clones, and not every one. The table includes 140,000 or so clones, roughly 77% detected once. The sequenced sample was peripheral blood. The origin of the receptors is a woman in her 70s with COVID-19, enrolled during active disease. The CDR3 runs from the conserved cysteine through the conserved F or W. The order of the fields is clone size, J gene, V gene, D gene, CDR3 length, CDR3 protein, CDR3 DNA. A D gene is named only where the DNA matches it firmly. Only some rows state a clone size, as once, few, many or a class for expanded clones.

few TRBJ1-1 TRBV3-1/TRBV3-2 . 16 CASSQAVGASATEAFF TGTGCCAGCAGCCAAGCGGTAGGAGCTTCCGCCACTGAAGCTTTCTTT
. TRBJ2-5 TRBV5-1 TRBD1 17 CASSLGLADRGAETQYF TGCGCCAGCAGCTTGGGTTTGGCGGACAGGGGTGCGGAGACCCAGTACTTC
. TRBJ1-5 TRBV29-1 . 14 CSVGVAGNDQPQHF TGCAGCGTTGGGGTTGCAGGGAATGATCAGCCCCAGCATTTT
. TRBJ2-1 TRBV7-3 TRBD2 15 CASSPLAGGLNEQFF TGTGCCAGCAGTCCTCTAGCGGGGGGGTTGAATGAGCAGTTCTTC
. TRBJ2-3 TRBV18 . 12 CASSPPGGTQYF TGTGCCAGCTCACCACCCGGGGGTACGCAGTATTTT
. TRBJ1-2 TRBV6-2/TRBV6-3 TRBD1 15 CVSSYSQRTGSGYTF TGTGTCAGCAGTTACTCACAGCGGACAGGGAGTGGCTACACCTTC
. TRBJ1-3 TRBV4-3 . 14 CASSQELRGNTIYF TGCGCCAGCAGCCAAGAACTAAGAGGAAACACCATATATTTT
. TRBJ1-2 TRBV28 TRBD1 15 CASSLTGTKGYGYTF TGTGCCAGCAGTTTGACAGGGACCAAGGGCTATGGCTACACCTTC
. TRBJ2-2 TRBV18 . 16 CASSPPGGMDTGELFF TGTGCCAGCTCACCACCGGGAGGTATGGACACCGGGGAGCTGTTTTTT
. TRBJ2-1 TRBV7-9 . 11 CASSLVGEQFF TGTGCCAGCAGCTTAGTCGGTGAGCAGTTCTTC
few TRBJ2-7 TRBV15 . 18 CATSREPPQGFSSYEQYF TGTGCCACCAGCAGAGAACCCCCACAGGGTTTTAGCTCCTACGAGCAGTACTTC
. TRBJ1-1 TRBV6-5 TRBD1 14 CASKDRDGRTEAFF TGTGCCAGCAAAGACAGGGACGGACGCACTGAAGCTTTCTTT
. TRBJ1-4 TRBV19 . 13 CASTPGVNEKLFF TGTGCCAGTACTCCGGGAGTAAATGAAAAACTGTTTTTT
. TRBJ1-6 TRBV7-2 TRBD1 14 CASSPGQGTSPLHF TGTGCCAGCAGCCCAGGACAGGGGACTTCACCCCTCCACTTT
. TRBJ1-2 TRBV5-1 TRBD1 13 CASSLEGAWGYTF TGCGCCAGCAGCTTGGAGGGGGCGTGGGGCTACACCTTC
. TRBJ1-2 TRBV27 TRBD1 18 CASSSAGTGGRWGVGYTF TGTGCCAGCAGTTCCGCCGGGACAGGGGGGCGCTGGGGGGTTGGCTACACCTTC
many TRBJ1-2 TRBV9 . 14 CASSVDQGSYGYTF TGTGCCAGCAGCGTAGACCAGGGAAGCTATGGCTACACCTTC
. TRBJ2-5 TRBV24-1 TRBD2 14 CATSGGGLGETQYF TGTGCCACCAGTGGGGGGGGACTAGGCGAGACCCAGTACTTC
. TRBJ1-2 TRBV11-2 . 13 CASSATGNYGYTF TGTGCCAGCAGCGCTACAGGGAACTATGGCTACACCTTC
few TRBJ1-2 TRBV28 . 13 CASSSSPRYGYTF TGTGCCAGCAGTTCGTCCCCCAGATATGGCTACACCTTC
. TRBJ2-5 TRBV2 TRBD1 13 CASSRTGVETQYF TGTGCCAGCAGTAGGACAGGGGTAGAGACCCAGTACTTC
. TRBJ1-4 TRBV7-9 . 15 CASSLDGGTNEKLFF TGTGCCAGCAGCTTAGACGGGGGGACTAATGAAAAACTGTTTTTT
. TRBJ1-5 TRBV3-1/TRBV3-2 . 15 CASSQEQGPNQPQHF TGTGCCAGCAGCCAAGAGCAGGGCCCCAATCAGCCCCAGCATTTT
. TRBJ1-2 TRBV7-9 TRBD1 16 CASSLGQGGSDYGYTF TGTGCCAGCAGCTTGGGACAGGGGGGCTCCGACTATGGCTACACCTTC
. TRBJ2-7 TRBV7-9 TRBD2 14 CASWRLAGGYEQYF TGTGCCAGCTGGCGACTAGCGGGGGGTTACGAGCAGTACTTC
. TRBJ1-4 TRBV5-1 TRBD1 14 CASSSDRSGEKLFF TGCGCCAGCAGCTCGGACAGGTCGGGGGAAAAACTGTTTTTT
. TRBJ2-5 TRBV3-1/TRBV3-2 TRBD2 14 CASSQGTSGETQYF TGTGCCAGCAGCCAAGGGACTAGCGGGGAGACCCAGTACTTC
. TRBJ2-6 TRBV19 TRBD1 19 CASSALRDRGTSGANVLTF TGTGCCAGTAGTGCCCTCCGGGACAGGGGAACTTCTGGGGCCAACGTCCTGACTTTC
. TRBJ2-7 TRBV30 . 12 CAWSRERYEQYF TGTGCCTGGAGTCGGGAGAGATACGAGCAGTACTTC
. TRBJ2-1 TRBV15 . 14 CATSGGGPGYEQFF TGTGCCACCAGTGGCGGAGGGCCGGGTTACGAGCAGTTCTTC
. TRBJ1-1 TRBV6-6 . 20 CASSMTGPSSRYKLNTEAFF TGTGCCAGCAGCATGACAGGTCCGTCCTCTAGGTATAAATTGAACACTGAAGCTTTCTTT
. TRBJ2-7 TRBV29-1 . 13 CSASKQGPYEQYF TGCAGCGCCTCTAAACAGGGCCCCTACGAGCAGTACTTC
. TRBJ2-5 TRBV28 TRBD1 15 CASSGTDRLQETQYF TGTGCCAGCAGTGGGACGGACAGGCTACAAGAGACCCAGTACTTC
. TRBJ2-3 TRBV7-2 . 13 CASSLSFTDTQYF TGTGCCAGCAGCTTATCATTCACAGATACGCAGTATTTT
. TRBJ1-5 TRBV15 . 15 CATSRDLGGVQPQHF TGTGCCACCAGCAGAGATTTGGGGGGGGTTCAGCCCCAGCATTTT
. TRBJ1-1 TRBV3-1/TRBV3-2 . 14 CASRPLLVNTEAFF TGTGCCAGCAGGCCTTTACTAGTGAACACTGAAGCTTTCTTT
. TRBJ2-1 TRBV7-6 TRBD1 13 CASSLGQGVEQFF TGTGCCAGCAGCTTAGGACAGGGTGTTGAGCAGTTCTTC
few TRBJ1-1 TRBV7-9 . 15 CASSLVRGRDTEAFF TGTGCCAGCAGCTTAGTGAGAGGTCGAGACACTGAAGCTTTCTTT
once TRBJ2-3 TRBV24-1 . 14 CATSDIGNADTQYF TGTGCCACCAGTGATATCGGGAACGCAGATACGCAGTATTTT
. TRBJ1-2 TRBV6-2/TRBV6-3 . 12 CASSRDTYGYTF TGTGCCAGCAGCCGCGACACATATGGCTACACCTTC
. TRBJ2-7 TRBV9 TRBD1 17 CASSVGLTGSGSYEQYF TGTGCCAGCAGCGTAGGTTTGACAGGGTCAGGATCCTACGAGCAGTACTTC
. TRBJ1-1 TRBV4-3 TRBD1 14 CASSEGQGSTEAFF TGCGCCAGCAGCGAAGGACAGGGAAGCACTGAAGCTTTCTTT
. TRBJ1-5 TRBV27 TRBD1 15 CASSPPGQTNQPQHF TGTGCCAGCAGTCCCCCGGGACAGACTAATCAGCCCCAGCATTTT
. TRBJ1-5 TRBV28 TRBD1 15 CATLNSGTGNQPQHF TGTGCCACCCTCAACTCAGGGACAGGAAATCAGCCCCAGCATTTT
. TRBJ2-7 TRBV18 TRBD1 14 CASSPPTGGGEQYF TGTGCCAGCTCACCACCGACAGGGGGAGGCGAGCAGTACTTC
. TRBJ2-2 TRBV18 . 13 CASSAGTTGELFF TGTGCCAGCTCAGCAGGGACTACCGGGGAGCTGTTTTTT
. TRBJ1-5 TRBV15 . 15 CATSREYNSNQPQHF TGTGCCACCAGCAGAGAATATAATAGCAATCAGCCCCAGCATTTT